One and the same sample provided the 4 T cell receptor beta chains below, sequenced in a study of cytomegalovirus exposure and HLA in healthy donors. This PCR relied on a set of 60 Vbeta primers and 13 Jbeta primers. Clones were sequenced by immunoSEQ multiplex PCR, and TCRdb holds only the in-frame ones, with some missing. This sample has approximately 170,000 clones, with around 81% found just once. Sequencing was done on a sample of PBMCs. These receptors came from a woman aged 40 to 49 in good health and CMV-seronegative.

This clone was observed a few times. The chain is built from TRBV28 and TRBJ1-5, with 7 bases that match TRBD1. The V gene's germline CDR1 is MDHEN and CDR2 SYDVKM. The CDR3 consists of 16 residues. The junction had 6 bases not matched to a gene; V was cut back by 2 bases and J by 2 bases. The chain's CDR3 is CASSLGAGGGNQPQHF. CDR3 bases: TGTGCCAGCAGTTTAGGGGCAGGGGGTGGCAATCAGCCCCAGCATTTT.

This clone was recorded only once. The V gene is TRBV5-6, the J gene TRBJ1-2; TRBD1 aligns across 8 bases. V gave up 6 bases and J gave up 4 bases; unmatched junction bases: 8. The CDR3 has 14 residues. Germline V gene lookup returns CDR1 SGHDT and CDR2 YYEEEE. The CDR3 DNA follows: TGTGCCAGCACCATGACAGGGGAGGGCTATGGCTACACCTTC. Translated: CASTMTGEGYGYTF.

This clone was recorded a few times. The chain uses TRBV6-4 and TRBJ2-2; 10 nucleotides agree with TRBD1. Trimming took 2 bases from V and 6 from J; bases not matched to a gene: 6. Germline loops: CDR1 MRHNA, CDR2 SNTAGT. This CDR3 has 16 amino acids. CDR3 protein: CASSDLPGQGSGELFF. The CDR3, as DNA: TGTGCCAGCAGTGACCTACCGGGACAGGGGTCCGGGGAGCTGTTTTTT.

The gene calls are TRBV7-9 and TRBJ2-3; no clear D. V was pared by 2 bases and J by 0 bases, with 15 bases between. Germline V gene sequence: CDR1 SEHNR, CDR2 FQNEAQ (reference sequence). The CDR3 contains 17 residues. The CDR3 DNA follows: TGTGCCAGCAGCTTATCTTCCTGGCGGAGCAGCACAGATACGCAGTATTTT. This sequence encodes CASSLSSWRSSTDTQYF.